What follows are 31 T cell receptor beta chains derived from one specimen sequenced in a study of a mutant IDH1 vaccine in newly diagnosed glioma. Time point specified: baseline, week 1 (first vaccination visit). Indicated treatment: pre-vaccination baseline after standard-of-care therapy. Measured with immunoSEQ multiplex PCR; TCRdb has only the in-frame clones, and not every one. The table includes about 66,000 clones, about 86% detected once. The sample was PBMCs, taken from a glioma patient treated with radiotherapy, temozolomide or both. All receptors come from a man aged 25 to 45 with glioma.

As concerns this clone: At one of its ends the junction is not consistent with the germline gene, which may arise from a read error. This chain joins TRBV19 and TRBJ1-1; the D is unclear. The length of the CDR3 is 12 residues. Germline CDR1 LNHDA, CDR2 SQIVND (reference sequence). The CDR3 spells CASSIGGSDAFF. CDR3 nucleotides: TGTGCCAGTAGTATCGGAGGTTCTGACGCTTTCTTT.

The chain links TRBV4-2 to TRBJ2-2; D might be TRBD1 (7 bases). Germline V gene sequence: CDR1 LGHNA, CDR2 YNFKEQ. This CDR3 has 18 residues. Trimming cost V 4 bases and J 6 bases, with 24 bases left between them. As DNA, the CDR3 is TGTGCCAGCAGCCTTCAGGGGCGGGACAGCCTTCCCTCCGGGGAGCTGTTTTTT. Its translation: CASSLQGRDSLPSGELFF.

The chain recombines TRBV7-2 with TRBJ1-2; D not certain. The V end was cut by 3 bases, the J end by 9 bases, with 17 bases between. Germline V CDR1 and CDR2: SGHTA, FQGNSA. The CDR3 runs 14 residues. CDR3 in amino acids: CASSLPGRPGSYTF. CDR3 bases: TGTGCCAGCAGCTTGCCCGGGAGGCCCGGGAGCTACACCTTC.

The chain joins TRBV5-1 to TRBJ2-4; 12 nucleotides agree with TRBD1. Germline CDR1 and CDR2: SGHRS and YFSETQ. With V trimmed by 3 bases and J by 6 bases, 7 bases remained unmatched. The CDR3 sequence is 16 residues long. CDR3 loop: CASSSGQGASANIQYF. The CDR3 DNA reads as TGCGCCAGCAGCTCGGGACAGGGGGCGTCGGCAAACATTCAGTACTTC.

The rearrangement uses TRBV19 and TRBJ1-2; D unclear. Germline V CDR1 and CDR2: LNHDA, SQIVND (reference sequence). V was pared by 7 bases and J by 7 bases, with 19 bases between. The CDR3 is 14 residues long. The DNA for the CDR3 is TGTGCCAGTAATAGTGATTCGGAGTTTAGTGGCTACACCTTC. Translated, it gives CASNSDSEFSGYTF.

The chain is built from TRBV7-9 and TRBJ1-6, with 7 bases fitting TRBD1. The germline gives CDR1 SEHNR, CDR2 FQNEAQ (reference sequence). This CDR3 is 15 amino acids long. V lost 5 bases, J lost 7 bases, and 8 bases stayed unmatched. In nucleotides, the CDR3 is TGTGCCAGCAGCCGTCAAACAGGGGTCAATTCACCCCTCCACTTT. Translated: CASSRQTGVNSPLHF.

CDR3: CASSPSRGRGPKNIQYF. CDR3 DNA sequence: TGTGCCAGCTCACCGAGCCGGGGGCGCGGGCCCAAAAACATTCAGTACTTC. The V and J genes are TRBV18 and TRBJ2-4, with D possibly called TRBD1 or TRBD2 (6 bases each). Germline CDR1 reads KGHSH; CDR2 reads LQKENI. The germline V and J ends were trimmed by 3 bases and 2 bases, with 17 bases remaining between them. This CDR3 is built from 17 residues. The full variable domain, in which reference TRBV18 and TRBJ2-4 provide the parts outside the CDR3, is NAGVMQNPRHLVRRRGQEARLRCSPMKGHSHVYWYRQLPEEGLKFMVYLQKENIIDESGMPKERFSAEFPKEGPSILRIQQVVRGDSAAYFCASSPSRGRGPKNIQYFGAGTRLSVL.

This chain uses TRBV11-2 with TRBJ2-1; tentatively, D is TRBD1 (6 bases). CDR3 size: 15 residues. CDR1 and CDR2 from the germline V gene are SGHAT and FQNNGV. V dropped 3 bases and J dropped 6 bases, with 15 bases sitting between them. CDR3 region: CASSFTGKIGNEQFF. In DNA form, the CDR3 reads TGTGCCAGCAGCTTTACAGGGAAGATAGGCAATGAGCAGTTCTTC.

This chain links TRBV4-1 with TRBJ2-1; 10 nucleotides agree with TRBD2. Germline lookup yields CDR1 MGHRA and CDR2 YSYEKL. The V segment lost 1 base and the J segment 10 bases; nucleotides outside the gene matches: 10. The CDR3 extends over 16 amino acids. The CDR3 region is CASSQVATSGAREQFF. In DNA form, the CDR3 reads TGCGCCAGCAGCCAAGTAGCTACTAGCGGGGCCAGGGAGCAGTTCTTC.

The chain links TRBV6-6 to TRBJ2-6, with no clear D. The germline V gene has CDR1 MNHNY and CDR2 SVGAGI (reference sequence). Trimming took off 5 bases at V and 1 base at J, with 12 bases between the two ends. The CDR3 is 16 residues long. The CDR3 region is CASSPSTQSGANVLTF. CDR3 coding DNA: TGTGCCAGCAGTCCCTCGACCCAATCTGGGGCCAACGTCCTGACTTTC.

This clone has more than one count but fewer than ten. This chain connects TRBV6-1 to TRBJ2-7; 9 bases map to TRBD1. The V gene end was trimmed by 0 bases and the J gene end by 2 bases; junction bases not matched to a gene: 2. CDR3 length: 15 residues. Germline CDR1 reads MNHNS; CDR2 reads SASEGT. Written as DNA, the CDR3 is TGTGCCAGCAGTGAAGCTAGGGACAGGGCCTACGAGCAGTACTTC. Its translation: CASSEARDRAYEQYF.

The chain uses TRBV7-9 and TRBJ2-5; possibly TRBD2 for D (5 bases). The CDR3 runs to 15 residues. V lost 0 bases and J lost 2, with 10 bases in between. Germline V gene sequence: CDR1 SEHNR, CDR2 FQNEAQ (reference sequence). The CDR3 sequence: CASSLASWEQETQYF. The CDR3 DNA is TGTGCCAGCAGCTTAGCGTCTTGGGAGCAAGAGACCCAGTACTTC.

The V and J genes are TRBV29-1 and TRBJ2-4, with D perhaps TRBD1 (6 bases). Trimming took off 6 bases at V and 7 bases at J, with 25 bases between the two ends. The CDR3 loop spans 16 amino acids. Germline values: CDR1 SQVTM, CDR2 ANQGSEA. The CDR3 DNA is TGCAGCGTCTATGGGGACACATCGGTCCCCGGGAACATTCAGTACTTC. Amino acid sequence: CSVYGDTSVPGNIQYF. The whole variable domain, filled in from reference TRBV29-1 and TRBJ2-4, reads SAVISQKPSRDICQRGTSLTIQCQVDSQVTMMFWYRQQPGQSLTLIATANQGSEATYESGFVIDKFPISRPNLTFSTLTVSNMSPEDSSIYLCSVYGDTSVPGNIQYFGAGTRLSVL.

This clone showed up just once. This chain joins TRBV19 and TRBJ1-6, with D possibly being TRBD1 (5 bases). The germline V and J ends were trimmed by 11 bases and 7 bases, with 21 bases remaining between them. Germline V gives CDR1 LNHDA, CDR2 SQIVND (reference sequence). The CDR3 sequence is 15 residues long. The DNA of the CDR3 is TGTGCCTCAACGATGGGGGGAGTTAGGAATTCACCCCTCCACTTT. This codes for CASTMGGVRNSPLHF.

The genes are TRBV28 and TRBJ2-7, with 8 bases aligning to TRBD1. J lost 5 bases, V lost 1 base, and 16 bases had no gene match. In germline, CDR1 is MDHEN, CDR2 SYDVKM. The CDR3 loop spans 18 amino acids. The CDR3 nucleotides read TGTGCCAGCAGTTTATTCGGTCGGGGGACCTGGACAGGGCACGAGCAGTACTTC. This codes for CASSLFGRGTWTGHEQYF.

The chain uses TRBV27 and TRBJ2-7; the D gene is possibly TRBD2 (7 bases). The germline CDR1 and CDR2 sequences are MNHEY and SMNVEV (reference sequence). Trimming took off 8 bases at V and 2 bases at J, with 16 bases between the two ends. The CDR3 is 14 residues long. This CDR3 is CASRGGGQTYEQYF. Here the CDR3 DNA reads TGTGCCAGCCGTGGGGGGGGACAAACCTACGAGCAGTACTTC.

This clone was counted between two and nine times. The rearrangement joins TRBV5-1 to TRBJ1-5; no clear D gene. The V end lost 4 bases, the J end lost 7 bases, and 12 bases lay between the germline ends. CDR1 and CDR2 (germline): SGHRS, YFSETQ. The CDR3 runs to 13 residues. The CDR3 loop reads CASSVDATQPQHF. In DNA, the CDR3 is TGCGCCAGCAGCGTGGACGCCACCCAGCCCCAGCATTTT. The whole variable domain, filled in from reference TRBV5-1 and TRBJ1-5, reads KAGVTQTPRYLIKTRGQQVTLSCSPISGHRSVSWYQQTPGQGLQFLFEYFSETQRNKGNFPGRFSGRQFSNSRSEMNVSTLELGDSALYLCASSVDATQPQHFGDGTRLSIL.

This clone has only one observation. This chain connects TRBV4-1 to TRBJ1-1; 8 bases agree with TRBD1. With 1 base clipped from V and 0 bases from J, the junction kept 7 bases outside the gene matches. The germline V gene encodes CDR1 MGHRA and CDR2 YSYEKL. The CDR3 spans 17 residues. The CDR3 region is CASSQGDRRLLNTEAFF. CDR3 DNA: TGCGCCAGCAGCCAAGGGGACAGGAGACTCTTGAACACTGAAGCTTTCTTT.

This chain uses TRBV7-9 with TRBJ1-4, with D tentatively TRBD1 (5 bases). The germline V gene has CDR1 SEHNR and CDR2 FQNEAQ (reference sequence). The CDR3 consists of 16 residues. Trimming removed 11 bases at V and 1 base at J, with 20 bases between. CDR3 sequence reads: CAGGGGTGGTNEKLFF. CDR3 DNA: TGTGCCGGCGGCGGAGGGACGGGTGGAACTAATGAAAAACTGTTTTTT. The entire variable domain, with the rest obtained from reference TRBV7-9 and TRBJ1-4, is as follows: DTGVSQNPRHKITKRGQNVTFRCDPISEHNRLYWYRQTLGQGPEFLTYFQNEAQLEKSRLLSDRFSAERPKGSFSTLEIQRTEQGDSAMYLCAGGGGTGGTNEKLFFGSGTQLSVL.

The chain recombines TRBV2 with TRBJ2-1; 9 bases map to TRBD2. CDR1 and CDR2 from the germline V gene are SNHLY and FYNNEI. This CDR3 region has 14 residues. J was trimmed by 7 bases and V by 4 bases; bases with no gene match: 5. The CDR3 coding sequence is TGTGCCAGCAGTGTAGCGGGGGCAGGTAATGAGCAGTTCTTC. It translates to CASSVAGAGNEQFF.

The CDR3 coding sequence is TGTGCCAGCAGCGGAAGTGAGGGCCCGTCATACAATGAGCAGTTCTTC. Translation: CASSGSEGPSYNEQFF. The chain links TRBV9 to TRBJ2-1; possibly TRBD2 for D (5 bases). V shed 3 bases and J shed 4 bases, with 17 bases lying between them. Germline V gene lookup returns CDR1 SGDLS and CDR2 YYNGEE. CDR3 length equals 16 residues.

The chain carries TRBV27 and TRBJ2-3; D is ambiguous. V was clipped by 2 bases and J by 1 base, with 7 bases between them. This CDR3 comprises 14 residues. Germline lookup yields CDR1 MNHEY and CDR2 SMNVEV (reference sequence). DNA for the CDR3: TGTGCCAGCAGTTTACAGTACGGCACAGATACGCAGTATTTT. It codes for CASSLQYGTDTQYF.

This rearrangement joins TRBV6-1 to TRBJ1-4; no clear D. CDR3 size: 14 residues. V shed 6 bases and J shed 0 bases, with 8 bases lying between them. CDR1 and CDR2 (germline): MNHNS, SASEGT. The CDR3, as DNA: TGTGCCAGCAGGCGTCGTTCAACTAATGAAAAACTGTTTTTT. Translated, it gives CASRRRSTNEKLFF.

The chain uses TRBV7-8 and TRBJ2-5; tentatively, D is TRBD1 (6 bases). V lost 5 bases and J lost 6, with 22 bases in between. Looked up from germline, CDR1 is SGHVS and CDR2 is FQNEAQ. There are 16 residues in the CDR3. In DNA form, the CDR3 reads TGTGCCAGCAGCCCAAGATGGGGGCAGGGGAGAAAGACCCAGTACTTC. It encodes CASSPRWGQGRKTQYF.

This clone occurred once. The V call is TRBV7-8, the J call TRBJ2-3, with D unresolved. V shed 1 base and J shed 0 bases, with 14 bases lying between them. The CDR3 runs to 17 residues. Germline V CDR1 and CDR2: SGHVS, FQNEAQ. The CDR3 here is CASSLGAWSPSTDTQYF. The CDR3 nucleotides read TGTGCCAGCAGCTTAGGAGCGTGGAGTCCAAGCACAGATACGCAGTATTTT.

The chain recombines TRBV6-5 with TRBJ1-4; 8 bases line up with TRBD1. The CDR3 is 15 amino acids. Trimming took 2 bases from V and 8 from J; bases not matched to a gene: 7. Germline V gene data show CDR1 as MNHEY and CDR2 as SVGAGI. The CDR3 loop is CASSYKQGAGEKLFF. CDR3 coding DNA: TGTGCCAGCAGTTACAAGCAGGGGGCCGGGGAAAAACTGTTTTTT.

The genes are TRBV5-5 and TRBJ1-2, with D hard to call. The CDR3 runs 14 residues. The ends were cut back, 2 bases at V and 5 bases at J, with 13 bases in the middle. Germline assignment: CDR1 SGHKS and CDR2 YYEKEE (reference sequence). The CDR3 here is CASSFSPTRYGYTF. Here the CDR3 DNA reads TGTGCCAGCAGCTTTTCACCCACTCGTTATGGCTACACCTTC.

The chain combines TRBV27 with TRBJ1-5; D may be TRBD1 (6 bases). V was pared by 2 bases and J by 9 bases, with 8 bases between. CDR3 length: 12 residues. Germline CDR1 MNHEY, CDR2 SMNVEV (reference sequence). The CDR3 region has the DNA TGTGCCAGCAGTTTAACAGGGTGGCCCCAGCATTTT. Translation: CASSLTGWPQHF.

The rearrangement uses TRBV19 and TRBJ2-1; 15 bases match TRBD2. The CDR3 runs 17 residues. Germline trimming cut 5 bases from V and 9 bases from J; bases unmatched to any gene: 11. Germline lookup yields CDR1 LNHDA and CDR2 SQIVND (reference sequence). The CDR3 DNA reads TGTGCCAGTAGTCAACCGGGACTAGCGGGGGGAAGGGGTGAGCAGTTCTTC. It specifies CASSQPGLAGGRGEQFF.

The J gene is TRBJ2-7, the V gene TRBV4-1, with D possibly matching TRBD1 (6 bases). The CDR3 contains 16 residues. Germline V gene lookup returns CDR1 MGHRA and CDR2 YSYEKL. The germline V and J ends were trimmed by 3 bases and 0 bases, with 15 bases remaining between them. Written as DNA, the CDR3 is TGCGCCAGCAGCCAGGGCCAGGGGACCGCCTCCTACGAGCAGTACTTC. The encoded protein is CASSQGQGTASYEQYF.

The chain combines TRBV5-1 with TRBJ1-2; TRBD1 might be the D (5 bases). The ends were cut back, 0 bases at V and 7 bases at J, with 13 bases in the middle. Germline assignment: CDR1 SGHRS and CDR2 YFSETQ. This CDR3 is 14 amino acids long. The CDR3 bases are TGCGCCAGCAGCTTGGCCTCGGGGGTCGGTGGCTACACCTTC. This gives the protein CASSLASGVGGYTF.